This entry describes one T cell receptor (beta chain). Its antigen is not yet known. The sample holds no much larger clone one base away, and base qualities are not on file. This entry comes from a study of blood T cell repertoires in COVID-19 (TCRdb year 2020). At the level of the whole study: The collaborator samples originated in the United States, Italy and Spain and spanned the acute and convalescent phases of COVID-19. The samples were drawn from the first 160 participants of the ongoing ImmuneRACE study and from 1,254 subjects provided by 6 global collaborators. The dataset comprised deeply sampled blood TCRbeta repertoires from subjects exposed to, actively infected with, or recovered from COVID-19. Nearly every sample came with metadata listing a de-identified subject ID, COVID-19 status, age in years and sex. The material from the prospective study consisted of cDNA or gDNA derived from T cells, B-cell-depleted T cells, or PBMCs. HLA class I and class II types, where available, came from metadata supplied by the sample provider rather than from assay-based typing. The repertoires were made available in a free public database intended to serve as a resource for research on the immune response to SARS-CoV-2. Broad study findings and their caveats: The quantity of clinical and demographic metadata differed by source and by participant and was supplied without curation.

Participants in the prospective study were aged roughly 18 to 95 years, lived in 24 United States geographic areas, and enrolled through a virtual design. In the prospective study, participants were assigned to cohorts based on the clinical history participants reported in a screening survey and a study questionnaire. ImmuneRACE Cohort 3 recovered participants were defined by two consecutive negative NP/OP PCR tests, healthcare professional clearance, or symptom resolution. In the prospective study, whole blood, serum and a nasopharyngeal or oropharyngeal swab were collected from each participant by mobile phlebotomists. Over a roughly 2-month period, participants in the prospective study had the option of providing additional blood draws and questionnaires. Prospective study blood samples were shipped either frozen or at room temperature before DNA extraction. TCRbeta CDR3 regions were amplified from genomic DNA using the immunoSEQ Assay, a bias-controlled multiplex PCR. Per the authors' processing: The number of nucleated cells in each sample was estimated by amplification of reference gene primers within the assay. Sequence reads were collapsed and filtered to measure the absolute abundance of every unique TCRbeta CDR3 rearrangement. Productive Simpson clonality was computed per sample as the square root of Simpson's diversity index over productive rearrangements. TCRdb retrieved this table from immuneACCESS and kept in-frame rearrangements only. Not all clones are present; in checked studies, unresolved V genes account for under half, and no reason is known for the remainder. The V and J calls and clone size come from that table; D and trimming were worked out from the DNA. The table for this sample lists about 300,000 clones; nearly 90% of them were counted only once. The top ten hold approximately 5.2% of the sample.

The sequenced material came from PBMCs or T cells enriched from blood (not recorded which). This receptor was identified in a woman aged 25 to 39 who had recovered from COVID-19.

The DNA sequence is as follows: TGTGCCAGCAGTGAGGACAGGGGGGCTTTCTTT. It is translated as CASSEDRGAFF. Recombination connected TRBV2 to TRBJ1-1; 10 central nucleotides agree with TRBD1. From V the trimming removes 3 bases and from J it removes 11 bases, while the gene matches leave 0 bases of the junction unaccounted for. Per the germline V gene, SNHLY is the CDR1 and FYNNEI is the CDR2. The CDR3 measures 11 amino acids from cysteine to phenylalanine. Of the read, only the CDR3 DNA is kept; its 33 bases are in frame from base 1.